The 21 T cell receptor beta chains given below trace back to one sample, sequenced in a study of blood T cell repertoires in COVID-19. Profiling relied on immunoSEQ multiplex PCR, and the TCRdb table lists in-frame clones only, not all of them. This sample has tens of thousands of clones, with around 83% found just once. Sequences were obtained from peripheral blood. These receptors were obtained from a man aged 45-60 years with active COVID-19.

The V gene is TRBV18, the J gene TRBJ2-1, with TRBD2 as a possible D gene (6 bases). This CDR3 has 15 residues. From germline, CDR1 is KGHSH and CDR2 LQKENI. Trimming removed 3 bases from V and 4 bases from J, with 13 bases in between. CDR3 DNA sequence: TGTGCCAGCTCACCCCAGGGACTGGTTTACAATGAGCAGTTCTTC. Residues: CASSPQGLVYNEQFF.

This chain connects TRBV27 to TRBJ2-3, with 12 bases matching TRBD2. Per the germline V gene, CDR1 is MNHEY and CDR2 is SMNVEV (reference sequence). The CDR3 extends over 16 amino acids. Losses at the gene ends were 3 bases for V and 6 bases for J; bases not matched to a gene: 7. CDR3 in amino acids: CASSFGLAGPRDTQYF. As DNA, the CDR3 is TGTGCCAGCAGTTTCGGACTAGCGGGGCCTAGGGATACGCAGTATTTT.

CDR3 sequence reads: CASSPGTDSNQPQHF. CDR3 DNA sequence: TGTGCCAGCAGCCCGGGGACAGATAGCAATCAGCCCCAGCATTTT. The chain is built from TRBV5-5 and TRBJ1-5, with 7 bases lining up with TRBD1. This CDR3 comprises 15 residues. V dropped 4 bases and J dropped 0; count of bases not matched to a gene: 4. Germline V CDR1 and CDR2: SGHKS, YYEKEE (reference sequence).

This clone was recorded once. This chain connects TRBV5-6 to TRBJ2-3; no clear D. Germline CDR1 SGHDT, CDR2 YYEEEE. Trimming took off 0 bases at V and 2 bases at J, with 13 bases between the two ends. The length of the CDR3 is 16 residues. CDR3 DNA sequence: TGTGCCAGCAGCTTGGATGGCTTCCCGAACACAGATACGCAGTATTTT. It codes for CASSLDGFPNTDTQYF.

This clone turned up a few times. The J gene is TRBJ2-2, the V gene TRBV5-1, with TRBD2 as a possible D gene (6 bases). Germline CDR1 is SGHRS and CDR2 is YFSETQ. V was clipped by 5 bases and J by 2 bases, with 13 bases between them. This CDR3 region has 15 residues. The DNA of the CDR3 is TGCGCCAGCAGGCGGGCGGGACTCAACACCGGGGAGCTGTTTTTT. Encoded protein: CASRRAGLNTGELFF.

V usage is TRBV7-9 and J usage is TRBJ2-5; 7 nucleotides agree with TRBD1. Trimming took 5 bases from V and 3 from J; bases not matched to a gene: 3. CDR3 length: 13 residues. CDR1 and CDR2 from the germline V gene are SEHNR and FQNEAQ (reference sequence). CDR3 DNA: TGTGCCAGCAGCCTAACAGGGGAAGAGACCCAGTACTTC. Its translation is CASSLTGEETQYF.

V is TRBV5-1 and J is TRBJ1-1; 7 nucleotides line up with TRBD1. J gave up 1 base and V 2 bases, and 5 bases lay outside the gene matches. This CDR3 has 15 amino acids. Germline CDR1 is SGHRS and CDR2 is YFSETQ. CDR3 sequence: CASSLSGGGNTEAFF. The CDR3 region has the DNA TGCGCCAGCAGCTTATCAGGGGGAGGGAACACTGAAGCTTTCTTT.

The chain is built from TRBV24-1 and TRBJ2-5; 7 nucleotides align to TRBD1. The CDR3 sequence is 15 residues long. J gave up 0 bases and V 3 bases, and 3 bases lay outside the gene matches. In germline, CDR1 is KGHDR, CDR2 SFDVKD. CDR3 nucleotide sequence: TGTGCCACCAGTGATGGACAGGAAGACCAAGAGACCCAGTACTTC. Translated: CATSDGQEDQETQYF.

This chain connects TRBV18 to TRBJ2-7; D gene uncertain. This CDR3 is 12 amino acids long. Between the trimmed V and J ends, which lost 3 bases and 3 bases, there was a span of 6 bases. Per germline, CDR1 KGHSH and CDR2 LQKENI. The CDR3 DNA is TGTGCCAGCTCACCGCGCTTCTACGAGCAGTACTTC. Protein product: CASSPRFYEQYF.

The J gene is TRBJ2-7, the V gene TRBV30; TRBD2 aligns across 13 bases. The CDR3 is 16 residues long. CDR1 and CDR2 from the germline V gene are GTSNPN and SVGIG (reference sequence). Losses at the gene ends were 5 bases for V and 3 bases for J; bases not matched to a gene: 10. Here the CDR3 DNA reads TGTGCCTGGCAGGGTGGGGGACTAGCGGGAAGCTACGAGCAGTACTTC. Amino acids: CAWQGGGLAGSYEQYF.

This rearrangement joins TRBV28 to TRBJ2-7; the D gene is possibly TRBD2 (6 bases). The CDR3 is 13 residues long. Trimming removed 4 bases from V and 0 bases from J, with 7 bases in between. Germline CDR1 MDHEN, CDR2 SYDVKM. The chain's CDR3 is CASSWTNSYEQYF. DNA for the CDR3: TGTGCCAGCAGTTGGACTAACTCCTACGAGCAGTACTTC.

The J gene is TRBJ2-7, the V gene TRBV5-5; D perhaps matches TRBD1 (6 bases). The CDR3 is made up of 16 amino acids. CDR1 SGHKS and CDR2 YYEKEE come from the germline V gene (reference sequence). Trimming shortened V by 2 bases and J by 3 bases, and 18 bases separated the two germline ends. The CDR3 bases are TGTGCCAGCAGCTTATCCACCCCGAGGGACAACTACGAGCAGTACTTC. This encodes CASSLSTPRDNYEQYF.

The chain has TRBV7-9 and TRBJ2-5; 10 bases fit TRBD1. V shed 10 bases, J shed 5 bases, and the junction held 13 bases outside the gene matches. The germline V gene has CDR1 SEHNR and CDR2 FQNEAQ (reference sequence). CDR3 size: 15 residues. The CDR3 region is CAIPTGGVVEETQYF. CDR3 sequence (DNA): TGTGCCATTCCGACAGGGGGCGTAGTCGAGGAGACCCAGTACTTC.

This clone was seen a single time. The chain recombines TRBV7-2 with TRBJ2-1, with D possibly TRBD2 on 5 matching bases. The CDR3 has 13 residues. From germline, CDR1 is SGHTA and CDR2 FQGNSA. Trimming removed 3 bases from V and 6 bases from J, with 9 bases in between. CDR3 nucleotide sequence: TGTGCCAGCAGCTTCCAGACTACCAATGAGCAGTTCTTC. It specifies CASSFQTTNEQFF.

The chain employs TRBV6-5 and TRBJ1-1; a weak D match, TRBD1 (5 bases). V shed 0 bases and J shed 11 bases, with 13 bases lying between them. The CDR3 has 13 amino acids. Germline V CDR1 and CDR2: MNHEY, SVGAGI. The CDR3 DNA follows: TGTGCCAGCAGTTACTCGAGACGGGGGGAGGCTTTCTTT. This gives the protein CASSYSRRGEAFF.

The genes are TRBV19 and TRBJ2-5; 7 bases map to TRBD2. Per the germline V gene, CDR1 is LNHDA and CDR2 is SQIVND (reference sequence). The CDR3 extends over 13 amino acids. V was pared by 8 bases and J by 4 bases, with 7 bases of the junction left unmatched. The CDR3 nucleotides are TGTGCCAGTCGGGACTACCAAGGAGAGACCCAGTACTTC. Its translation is CASRDYQGETQYF.

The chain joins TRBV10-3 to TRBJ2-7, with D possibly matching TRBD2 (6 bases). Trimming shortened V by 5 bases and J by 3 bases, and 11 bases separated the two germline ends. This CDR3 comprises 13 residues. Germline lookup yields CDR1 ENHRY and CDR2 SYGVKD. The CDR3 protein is CAISPLGGYEQYF. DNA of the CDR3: TGTGCCATCAGTCCCCTCGGGGGCTACGAGCAGTACTTC.

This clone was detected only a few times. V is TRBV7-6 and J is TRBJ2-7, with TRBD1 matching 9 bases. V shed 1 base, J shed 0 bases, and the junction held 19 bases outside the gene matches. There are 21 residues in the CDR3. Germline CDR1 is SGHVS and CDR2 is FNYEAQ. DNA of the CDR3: TGTGCCAGCAGCTTAGAGCCTGGGCTGCTCAAACAGGGGGCCTTCTCCTACGAGCAGTACTTC. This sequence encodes CASSLEPGLLKQGAFSYEQYF.

The CDR3, as DNA: TGTGCCAGCAGCTCGTTTCTCGGGTCTAACTATGGCTACACCTTC. It yields the protein CASSSFLGSNYGYTF. V and J are TRBV11-2 and TRBJ1-2; D gene uncertain. The germline gives CDR1 SGHAT, CDR2 FQNNGV. This CDR3 has 15 amino acids. V lost 4 bases and J lost 0, with 12 bases in between.

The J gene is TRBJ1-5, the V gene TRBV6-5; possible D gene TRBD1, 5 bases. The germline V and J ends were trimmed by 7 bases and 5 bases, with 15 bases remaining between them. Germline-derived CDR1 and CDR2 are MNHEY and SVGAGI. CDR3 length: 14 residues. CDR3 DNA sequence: TGTGCCAGCACGTCTCTTCAGGGCGATCAGCCCCAGCATTTT. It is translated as CASTSLQGDQPQHF.

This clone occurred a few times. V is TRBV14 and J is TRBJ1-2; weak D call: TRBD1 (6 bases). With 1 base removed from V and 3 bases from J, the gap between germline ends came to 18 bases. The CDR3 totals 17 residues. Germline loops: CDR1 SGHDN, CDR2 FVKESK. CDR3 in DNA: TGTGCCAGCAGCCAAGCTCGAGGCGGGCAGGGGTACTATGGCTACACCTTC. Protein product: CASSQARGGQGYYGYTF.